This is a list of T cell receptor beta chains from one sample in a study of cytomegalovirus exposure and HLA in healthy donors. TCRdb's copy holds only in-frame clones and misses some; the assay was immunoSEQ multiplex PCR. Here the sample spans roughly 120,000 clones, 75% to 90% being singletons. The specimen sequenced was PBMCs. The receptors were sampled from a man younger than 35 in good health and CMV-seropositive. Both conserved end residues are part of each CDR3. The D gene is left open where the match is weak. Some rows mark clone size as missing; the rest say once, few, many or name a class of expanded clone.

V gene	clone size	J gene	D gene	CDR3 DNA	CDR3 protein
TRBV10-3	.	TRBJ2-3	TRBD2	TGTGCCATCAGTGACCGCGGGGGGGGAACTGATACGCAGTATTTT	CAISDRGGGTDTQYF
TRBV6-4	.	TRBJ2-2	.	TGTGCCAGCAGTGAAACAGGGACCGGGGAGCTGTTTTTT	CASSETGTGELFF
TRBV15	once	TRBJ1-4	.	TGTGCCACCAGCAGAGATCTTCCGCATACGGGAGAAAAACTGTTTTTT	CATSRDLPHTGEKLFF
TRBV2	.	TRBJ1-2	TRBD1	TGTGCCAGCAGTGGGGACAGAGTTACTAACTATGGCTACACCTTC	CASSGDRVTNYGYTF
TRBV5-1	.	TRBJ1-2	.	TGCGCCAGCAGCTTGGAAGGACAGAACTATGGCTACACCTTC	CASSLEGQNYGYTF
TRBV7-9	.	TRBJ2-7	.	TGTGCCAGCAGCTCCAGCTCCTACGAGCAGTACTTC	CASSSSSYEQYF
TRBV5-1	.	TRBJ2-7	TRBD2	TGCGCCAGCAGCTTGGGGGGACTAGCGGCCTACGAGCAGTACTTC	CASSLGGLAAYEQYF
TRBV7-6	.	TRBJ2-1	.	TGTGCCAGCAGCCTACAGGGTGGTGAGCAGTTCTTC	CASSLQGGEQFF
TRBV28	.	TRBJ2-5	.	TGTGCCAGCAGTCTAGGAGTATCTGTGGAAGAGACCCAGTACTTC	CASSLGVSVEETQYF
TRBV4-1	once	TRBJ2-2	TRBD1	TGCGCCAGCAGTCAACGGGACAGCCCGAACACCGGGGAGCTGTTTTTT	CASSQRDSPNTGELFF
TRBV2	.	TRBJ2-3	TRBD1	TGTGCCAGCAGGGACAGGGAGACGCAGTATTTT	CASRDRETQYF
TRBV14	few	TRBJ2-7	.	TGTGCCAGCAGCCAAGGAGAACAGGACAGGGCGGACGGGGGGCCTTCCTACGAGCAGTACTTC	CASSQGEQDRADGGPSYEQYF
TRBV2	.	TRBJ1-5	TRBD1	TGTGCCAGCAGCGGGGACAGGGGAGGCAATCAGCCCCAGCATTTT	CASSGDRGGNQPQHF
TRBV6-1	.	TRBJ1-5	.	TGTGCCATATCAGGGATTGCCTATCAGCCCCAGCATTTT	CAISGIAYQPQHF
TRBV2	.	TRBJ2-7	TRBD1	TGTGCCAGCAGGTTGACAGGGTTGTACGAGCAGTACTTC	CASRLTGLYEQYF
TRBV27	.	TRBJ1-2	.	TGTGCCAGCAGTTTTCTGGGGGGTGGTGGCTACACCTTC	CASSFLGGGGYTF
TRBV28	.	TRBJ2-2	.	TGTGCCAGCGGGTTTTTGAGGACCGGGGAGCTGTTTTTT	CASGFLRTGELFF
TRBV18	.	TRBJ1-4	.	TGTGCCAGCTCACCAAGGGGGAGTCAGGGTAATGAAAAACTGTTTTTT	CASSPRGSQGNEKLFF
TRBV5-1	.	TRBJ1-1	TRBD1	TGCGCCAGCAGCCCCGGGACAGGGAACACTGAAGCTTTCTTT	CASSPGTGNTEAFF
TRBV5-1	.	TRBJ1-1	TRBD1	TGCGCCAGCAGCCAGGGACAGGCCAAAGGGTACACTGAAGCTTTCTTT	CASSQGQAKGYTEAFF
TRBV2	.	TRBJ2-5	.	TGTGCCAGCAGAAGATTCCGCCAGGAGACCCAGTACTTC	CASRRFRQETQYF
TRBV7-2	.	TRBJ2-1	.	TGTGCCAGCAGCTCGCCCCTGACGGAGGAGCAGTTCTTC	CASSSPLTEEQFF
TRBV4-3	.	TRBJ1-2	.	TGCGCCAGCAGCCAAGACGCCTCCCTAAACTATGGCTACACCTTC	CASSQDASLNYGYTF
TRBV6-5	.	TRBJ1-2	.	TGTGCCAGCAGTCCAGTATCCGGGAAAGGTGGCTACACCTTC	CASSPVSGKGGYTF
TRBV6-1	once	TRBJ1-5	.	TGTGCCAGCAGCATTACAGGGAATCAGCCCCAGCATTTT	CASSITGNQPQHF
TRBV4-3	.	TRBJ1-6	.	TGCGCCAGCAGCCAAGGCTACAGGGTCTCACCCCTCCACTTT	CASSQGYRVSPLHF
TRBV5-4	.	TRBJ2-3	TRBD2	TGTGCCAGCAGCTTGGTGTTAGCGGGGGCCACAGATACGCAGTATTTT	CASSLVLAGATDTQYF
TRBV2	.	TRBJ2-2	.	TGTGCCAGCAGTCTGAGTTGGGGGGCCGGGGAGCTGTTTTTT	CASSLSWGAGELFF
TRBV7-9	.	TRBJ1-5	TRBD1	TGTGCCAGCAGCTTACAGGGACAGGGTGGGCCCCAGCATTTT	CASSLQGQGGPQHF
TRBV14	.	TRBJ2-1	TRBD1	TGTGCCAGCAGCCAGCTGACAGGGGGCTACAATGAGCAGTTCTTC	CASSQLTGGYNEQFF
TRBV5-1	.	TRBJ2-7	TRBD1	TGCGCCAGCAGTGGTGGGACAGCATACGAAGGCGAGCAGTACTTC	CASSGGTAYEGEQYF
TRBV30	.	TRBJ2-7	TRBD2	TGTGCCTGGACCGGACGGGGGGACTACGAGCAGTACTTC	CAWTGRGDYEQYF
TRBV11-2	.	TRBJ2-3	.	TGTGCCAGCAGCCTGGGACATTCGGGCAGAGATACGCAGTATTTT	CASSLGHSGRDTQYF
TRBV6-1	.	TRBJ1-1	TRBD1	TGTGCCAGCAGTGAAGGACAGGGATTAACTGAAGCTTTCTTT	CASSEGQGLTEAFF
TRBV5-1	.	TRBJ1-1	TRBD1	TGCGCCAGCAGCATCGGGGACAGAGAGAGGACTGAAGCTTTCTTT	CASSIGDRERTEAFF
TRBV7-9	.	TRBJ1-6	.	TGTGCCAGCAGCTCACCTTGGGGGGGCACGTATTCACCCCTCCACTTT	CASSSPWGGTYSPLHF
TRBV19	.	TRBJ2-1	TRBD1	TGTGCCAGTAGTCTACAGGGGTTGTTCAATGAGCAGTTCTTC	CASSLQGLFNEQFF
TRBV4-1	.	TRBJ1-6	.	TGCGCCAGCAGCCACACGGACAGAAGTAATTCACCCCTCCACTTT	CASSHTDRSNSPLHF
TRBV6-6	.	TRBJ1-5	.	TGTGCCAGCACTGGGGAGATAGGCCAGCCCCAGCATTTT	CASTGEIGQPQHF
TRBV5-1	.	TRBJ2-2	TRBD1	TGCGCCAGCAGCTTGATGGGACAGGGCAACACCGGGGAGCTGTTTTTT	CASSLMGQGNTGELFF
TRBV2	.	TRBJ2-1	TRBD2	TGTGCCAGCAGTGAAAGTCTAGCGGGGGGGAGTGAGCAGTTCTTC	CASSESLAGGSEQFF
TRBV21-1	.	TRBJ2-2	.	TGTGCCAGTTCCGGGAAAGTTGGAGACAGGGAGGACACCGGGGAGCTGTTTTTT	CASSGKVGDREDTGELFF
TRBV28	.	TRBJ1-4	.	TGTGCCAGCAGTTTAGGAACAGGGTCCAATGAAAAACTGTTTTTT	CASSLGTGSNEKLFF
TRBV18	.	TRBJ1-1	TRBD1	TGTGCCAGCTCACCTCCCCACAGGGGCTCTGAAGCTTTCTTT	CASSPPHRGSEAFF
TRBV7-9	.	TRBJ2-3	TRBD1	TGTGCCAGCAGCTTAAACCACAGGACAGGTCGCACAGATACGCAGTATTTT	CASSLNHRTGRTDTQYF
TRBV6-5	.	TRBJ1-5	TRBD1	TGTGCCAGCAGGGGGACAGCCCATAGCAATCAGCCCCAGCATTTT	CASRGTAHSNQPQHF
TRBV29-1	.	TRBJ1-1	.	TGCAGCGTTGGGACAAGAGGGGGAAACACTGAAGCTTTCTTT	CSVGTRGGNTEAFF
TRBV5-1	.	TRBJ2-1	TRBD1	TGCGCCAGCAGCTTAGGACAGGGGGCCTACAATGAGCAGTTCTTC	CASSLGQGAYNEQFF
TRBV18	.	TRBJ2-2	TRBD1	TGTGCCAGCTCACCGTATACCGGGACAGGGAACACCGGGGAGCTGTTTTTT	CASSPYTGTGNTGELFF
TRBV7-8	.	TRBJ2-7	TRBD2	TGTGCCAGCAGCTTAGCCACTAGCGGGGGATACGAGCAGTACTTC	CASSLATSGGYEQYF
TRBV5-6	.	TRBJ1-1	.	TGTGCCAGCAGCTCTGCAGGGGAAGCTTTCTTT	CASSSAGEAFF
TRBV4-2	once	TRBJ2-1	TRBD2	TGTGCCAGCAGCCAAGATATGGGGACTATATCCAATGAGCAGTTCTTC	CASSQDMGTISNEQFF
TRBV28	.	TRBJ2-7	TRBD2	TGTGCCAGCAGTTTATTAGGAGCGGGGGCAACCTACGAGCAGTACTTC	CASSLLGAGATYEQYF
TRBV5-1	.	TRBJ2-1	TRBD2	TGCGCCAGCAGCTTCCGGTACGCAACTAGCGGGGGGGCAGGAGAGCAGTTCTTC	CASSFRYATSGGAGEQFF